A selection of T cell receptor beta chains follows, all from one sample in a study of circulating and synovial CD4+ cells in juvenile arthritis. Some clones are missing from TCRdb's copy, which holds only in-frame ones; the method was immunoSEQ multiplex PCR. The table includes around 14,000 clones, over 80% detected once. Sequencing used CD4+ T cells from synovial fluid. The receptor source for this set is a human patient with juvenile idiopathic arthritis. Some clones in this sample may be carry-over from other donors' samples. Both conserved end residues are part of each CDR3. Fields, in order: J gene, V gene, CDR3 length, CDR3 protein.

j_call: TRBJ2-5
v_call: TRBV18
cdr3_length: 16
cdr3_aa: CASSPSLRGSQETQYF

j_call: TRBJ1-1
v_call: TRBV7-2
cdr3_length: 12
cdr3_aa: CASSTYQGDAFF

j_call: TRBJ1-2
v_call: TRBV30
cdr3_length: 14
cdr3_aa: CAWTTQAQGYGYTF

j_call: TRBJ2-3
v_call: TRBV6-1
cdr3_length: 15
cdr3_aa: CASSEGWQNTDTQYF

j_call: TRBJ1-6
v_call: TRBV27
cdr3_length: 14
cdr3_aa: CASSSGTGMTPLHF

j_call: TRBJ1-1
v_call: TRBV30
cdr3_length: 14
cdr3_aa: CAWRVGLGGAEAFF

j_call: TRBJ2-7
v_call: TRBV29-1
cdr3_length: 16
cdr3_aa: CSVAGLAGVRSYEQYF

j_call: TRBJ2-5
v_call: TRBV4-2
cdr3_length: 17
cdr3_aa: CASSQDPASGEKETQYF

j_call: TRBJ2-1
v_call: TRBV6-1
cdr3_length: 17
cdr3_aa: CASSEALGTSGHNEQFF

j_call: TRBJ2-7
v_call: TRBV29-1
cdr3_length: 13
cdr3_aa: CSAETSGRGEQYF

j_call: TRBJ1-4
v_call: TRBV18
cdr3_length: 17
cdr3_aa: CASSEFDRAATNEKPFF

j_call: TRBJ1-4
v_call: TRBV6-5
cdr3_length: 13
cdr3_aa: CASQGQWGEKLFF

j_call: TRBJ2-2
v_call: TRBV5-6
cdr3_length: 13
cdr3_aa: CASTMDSTGELFF

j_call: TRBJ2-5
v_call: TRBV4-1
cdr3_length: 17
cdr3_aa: CASSQDRGRGGRGDQYF

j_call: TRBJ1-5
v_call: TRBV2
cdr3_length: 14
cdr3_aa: CASTAQGGSQPQHF

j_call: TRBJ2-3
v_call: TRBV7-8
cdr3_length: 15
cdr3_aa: CASSFLQGRTDTQYF

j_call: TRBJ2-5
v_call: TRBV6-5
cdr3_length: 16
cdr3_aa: CASSSPNRGAGETQYF

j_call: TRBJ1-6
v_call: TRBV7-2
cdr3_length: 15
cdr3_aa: CASSRRAGRDSPLHF

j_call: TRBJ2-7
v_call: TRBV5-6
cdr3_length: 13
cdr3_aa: CASSLDETYEQYF

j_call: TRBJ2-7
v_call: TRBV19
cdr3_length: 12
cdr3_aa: CASSTSGHEQYF

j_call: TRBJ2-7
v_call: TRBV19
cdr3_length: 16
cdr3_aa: CASSVSQTGGGYEQYF

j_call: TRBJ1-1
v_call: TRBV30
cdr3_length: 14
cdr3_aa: CAWSRTGGVTEVFF

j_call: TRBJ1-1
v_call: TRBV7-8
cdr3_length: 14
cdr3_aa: CASSLDPGNTEAFF

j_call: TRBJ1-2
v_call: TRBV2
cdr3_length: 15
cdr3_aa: CASSEERTGDHGYTF

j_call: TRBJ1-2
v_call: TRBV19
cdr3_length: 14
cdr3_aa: CASRSNVRGEGYTF

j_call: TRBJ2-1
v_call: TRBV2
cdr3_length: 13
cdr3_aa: CASRGLAYNEQFF

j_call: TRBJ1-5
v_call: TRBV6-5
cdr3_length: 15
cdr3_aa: CASSGTGGGDQPQHF

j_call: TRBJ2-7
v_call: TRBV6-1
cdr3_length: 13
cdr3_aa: CAAHQGAGYEQYF

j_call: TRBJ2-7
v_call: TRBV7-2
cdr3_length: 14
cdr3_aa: CASSPNSLSTEQYF